This T cell receptor (beta chain) comes out of a study of T cell clonality in common variable immunodeficiency. Study-wide findings and caveats: CVID subjects shared fewer TCRbeta clones than healthy controls did. Common variable immunodeficiency TCR beta sequences reportedly had fewer deletions and N-nucleotide insertions.

This CDR3 is 15 amino acids long. V gave up 5 bases and J gave up 7 bases; unmatched junction bases: 7. Germline loops: CDR1 SGHTA, CDR2 FQGNSA. Sequencing input was equivalent genomic DNA from CVID and controls. Profiling relied on immunoSEQ multiplex PCR, and the TCRdb table lists in-frame clones only, not all of them. Found here are 40,000 to 50,000 clones, no singletons; the ten largest cover approximately 6%. The CVID group had about 14 females and some 31 males, mean age approximately 40. Blood samples were heparinized, about 5 to 8 ml per donor. A note on this clone: The target antigen is unknown. The sequence runs out 3 residues before the end of the CDR3; the remainder is reconstructed from the germline J gene.

The sample taken for sequencing was peripheral blood mononuclear cells. This clonotype originated in a human donor with common variable immunodeficiency. The genes are TRBV7-2 and TRBJ1-6, with 8 bases lining up with TRBD1. CDR3 region: CASSPGQGGNSPLHF. The CDR3 DNA, read in part, is TGTGCCAGCAGCCCAGGACAGGGCGGCAATTCACCC.